This entry concerns a single TCR beta chain. The antigen remains undetermined. Compared with germline, one end of the junction differs, possibly owing to a read error. These data belong to a study of cytomegalovirus exposure and HLA in healthy donors. The study ran its PCR with 60 Vbeta and 13 Jbeta primers. Using immunoSEQ multiplex PCR, the repertoire was profiled, and TCRdb retains in-frame clones only, with some absent. The sample has 90,000 to 130,000 clones, approximately 70% seen once. Regarding the study as a whole: The study dropped some indistinguishable V segments, TRBV6-2 and TRBV6-3 among them. Most of the TCR beta V segments (in an earlier analysis) were productive either about 87% or about 30% of the time.

Participants comprised healthy donors of bone marrow. The CDR3 has 16 amino acids. CDR1 is SNHLY, CDR2 FYNNEI, per germline. Sequenced: PBMCs. The receptor's source is a man younger than 45 in good health and CMV-seropositive. The rearrangement uses TRBV2 and TRBJ1-2; D not certain. Here the CDR3 reads CASSEIGQSGNYGYTF. For the CDR3, the DNA is TGTGCCAGCAGTGAAATTGGGCAGTCCGGGAACTATGGCTACACTTTC.